The 9 T cell receptor beta chains presented below share a single source sample, sequenced in a study of OX40 agonist ivuxolimab in advanced cancers. Data came from immunoSEQ multiplex PCR; TCRdb stores just in-frame clones and leaves some out. The sample holds about 79,000 clones; 75% to 95% are singletons and the top ten take around 7%. The source was CD4+ or CD8+ T cells sorted from blood, collected in a trial of the OX40 agonist ivuxolimab. These receptors were collected from an adult with an advanced solid tumor such as melanoma, head and neck, liver or kidney cancer.

This sequence joins TRBV28 and TRBJ2-7; D remains ambiguous. Trimming shortened V by 10 bases and J by 7 bases, and 14 bases separated the two germline ends. CDR1 is MDHEN and CDR2 is SYDVKM in the germline V gene. The CDR3 runs 11 residues. CDR3 amino acids: CATAPVGEQYF. The CDR3 bases are TGTGCCACGGCGCCGGTGGGAGAGCAGTACTTC.

This clone has just a few counts. J is TRBJ1-5 and V is TRBV19; D possibly corresponds to TRBD1 (5 bases). This CDR3 has 15 residues. CDR1 and CDR2 from the germline V gene are LNHDA and SQIVND (reference sequence). V was pared by 5 bases and J by 1 base, with 12 bases between. CDR3 amino acids: CASSLGPASNQPQHF. In DNA, the CDR3 is TGTGCCAGTAGTTTGGGGCCGGCGAGCAATCAGCCCCAGCATTTT.

The CDR3 nucleotides read TGTGCCAGCAGTTCGGACATTTATGGCTACACCTTC. Translated, it gives CASSSDIYGYTF. The chain is built from TRBV28 and TRBJ1-2, with TRBD1 as a possible D gene (5 bases). The V gene's germline CDR1 is MDHEN and CDR2 SYDVKM. V was trimmed by 4 bases and J by 5 bases, leaving 8 bases between them. The CDR3 has 12 residues.

This chain connects TRBV11-2 to TRBJ2-6; D gene ambiguous. The CDR3 is 13 residues long. Between the trimmed V and J ends, which lost 11 bases and 1 base, there was a span of 9 bases. Germline V gene sequence: CDR1 SGHAT, CDR2 FQNNGV. The CDR3, as DNA: TGTGCCCAAGCCAGGTCTGGGGCCAACGTCCTGACTTTC. Protein product: CAQARSGANVLTF.

The J gene is TRBJ2-1, the V gene TRBV11-2, with TRBD2 as a possible D gene (5 bases). This CDR3 contains 12 residues. V was cut by 5 bases and J by 15 bases, with 17 bases left in between. Germline V gene lookup returns CDR1 SGHAT and CDR2 FQNNGV. The CDR3 region has the DNA TGTGCCAGCAGCAATCTCTTCCGGGGTCGGTTCTTC. It specifies CASSNLFRGRFF.

J is TRBJ1-2 and V is TRBV28; TRBD1 matches at 7 bases. Germline V gene sequence: CDR1 MDHEN, CDR2 SYDVKM. With 5 bases clipped from V and 4 bases from J, the junction kept 10 bases outside the gene matches. The CDR3 loop spans 15 amino acids. The CDR3 DNA follows: TGTGCCAGCAGTCCCGTGATGGACAGGATCTATGGCTACACCTTC. Encoded protein: CASSPVMDRIYGYTF.

The chain joins TRBV7-9 to TRBJ1-5, with 8 bases that match TRBD1. The CDR3 is 13 residues long. Trimming cost V 6 bases and J 2 bases; bases outside gene matches: 0. In germline, CDR1 is SEHNR, CDR2 FQNEAQ (reference sequence). DNA for the CDR3: TGTGCCAGCAGGGGACAGGGCAATCAGCCCCAGCATTTT. Its translation is CASRGQGNQPQHF.

The chain carries TRBV6-5 and TRBJ2-3; 8 bases are a match to TRBD1. The CDR3 length is 15 residues. Germline-derived CDR1 and CDR2 are MNHEY and SVGAGI. The V segment lost 6 bases and the J segment 1 base; nucleotides outside the gene matches: 6. CDR3 in amino acids: CASRQTGAGTDTQYF. In DNA, the CDR3 is TGTGCCAGCAGACAGACAGGGGCGGGCACAGATACGCAGTATTTT.

The chain has TRBV28 and TRBJ2-7; D assignment may be TRBD1 or TRBD2 (6 bases each). V was cut by 7 bases and J by 5 bases, with 21 bases left in between. The germline gives CDR1 MDHEN, CDR2 SYDVKM. This CDR3 spans 15 amino acids. This CDR3 is CASTFSARGQDEQYF. As DNA, the CDR3 is TGTGCCAGCACATTCAGTGCCCGGGGGCAGGACGAGCAGTACTTC.